This entry describes one T cell receptor (beta chain). Its specificity is unknown. Germline values: CDR1 LNHNV, CDR2 YYDKDF (reference sequence). The ends lost 3 bases at V and 1 base at J; junction bases unmatched: 6. CDR3 length equals 16 residues. This sample is drawn from a study of cytomegalovirus exposure and HLA in healthy donors. Study-wide findings and caveats: Prior analysis indicated that the majority of TCR beta V segments exhibited productivity approximately 90% or approximately 30% of the time. Later work showed greater clonal expansion in HLA-associated TCR beta chains than in equally common others.

Researchers ran the PCR with 60 Vbeta and 13 Jbeta primers. Sequenced by immunoSEQ multiplex PCR; TCRdb stores in-frame clones only, minus some. The sample consists of 130,000 to 150,000 clones, roughly 79% of them appearing once. This TCR derives from a male donor in good health and CMV-seronegative. Material for sequencing was PBMCs. The chain has TRBV15 and TRBJ2-3; 8 positions match TRBD2. CDR3 nucleotides: TGTGCCACCAGCAGTGGCGGGGGGCGGGGCACAGATACGCAGTATTTT. It yields the protein CATSSGGGRGTDTQYF.